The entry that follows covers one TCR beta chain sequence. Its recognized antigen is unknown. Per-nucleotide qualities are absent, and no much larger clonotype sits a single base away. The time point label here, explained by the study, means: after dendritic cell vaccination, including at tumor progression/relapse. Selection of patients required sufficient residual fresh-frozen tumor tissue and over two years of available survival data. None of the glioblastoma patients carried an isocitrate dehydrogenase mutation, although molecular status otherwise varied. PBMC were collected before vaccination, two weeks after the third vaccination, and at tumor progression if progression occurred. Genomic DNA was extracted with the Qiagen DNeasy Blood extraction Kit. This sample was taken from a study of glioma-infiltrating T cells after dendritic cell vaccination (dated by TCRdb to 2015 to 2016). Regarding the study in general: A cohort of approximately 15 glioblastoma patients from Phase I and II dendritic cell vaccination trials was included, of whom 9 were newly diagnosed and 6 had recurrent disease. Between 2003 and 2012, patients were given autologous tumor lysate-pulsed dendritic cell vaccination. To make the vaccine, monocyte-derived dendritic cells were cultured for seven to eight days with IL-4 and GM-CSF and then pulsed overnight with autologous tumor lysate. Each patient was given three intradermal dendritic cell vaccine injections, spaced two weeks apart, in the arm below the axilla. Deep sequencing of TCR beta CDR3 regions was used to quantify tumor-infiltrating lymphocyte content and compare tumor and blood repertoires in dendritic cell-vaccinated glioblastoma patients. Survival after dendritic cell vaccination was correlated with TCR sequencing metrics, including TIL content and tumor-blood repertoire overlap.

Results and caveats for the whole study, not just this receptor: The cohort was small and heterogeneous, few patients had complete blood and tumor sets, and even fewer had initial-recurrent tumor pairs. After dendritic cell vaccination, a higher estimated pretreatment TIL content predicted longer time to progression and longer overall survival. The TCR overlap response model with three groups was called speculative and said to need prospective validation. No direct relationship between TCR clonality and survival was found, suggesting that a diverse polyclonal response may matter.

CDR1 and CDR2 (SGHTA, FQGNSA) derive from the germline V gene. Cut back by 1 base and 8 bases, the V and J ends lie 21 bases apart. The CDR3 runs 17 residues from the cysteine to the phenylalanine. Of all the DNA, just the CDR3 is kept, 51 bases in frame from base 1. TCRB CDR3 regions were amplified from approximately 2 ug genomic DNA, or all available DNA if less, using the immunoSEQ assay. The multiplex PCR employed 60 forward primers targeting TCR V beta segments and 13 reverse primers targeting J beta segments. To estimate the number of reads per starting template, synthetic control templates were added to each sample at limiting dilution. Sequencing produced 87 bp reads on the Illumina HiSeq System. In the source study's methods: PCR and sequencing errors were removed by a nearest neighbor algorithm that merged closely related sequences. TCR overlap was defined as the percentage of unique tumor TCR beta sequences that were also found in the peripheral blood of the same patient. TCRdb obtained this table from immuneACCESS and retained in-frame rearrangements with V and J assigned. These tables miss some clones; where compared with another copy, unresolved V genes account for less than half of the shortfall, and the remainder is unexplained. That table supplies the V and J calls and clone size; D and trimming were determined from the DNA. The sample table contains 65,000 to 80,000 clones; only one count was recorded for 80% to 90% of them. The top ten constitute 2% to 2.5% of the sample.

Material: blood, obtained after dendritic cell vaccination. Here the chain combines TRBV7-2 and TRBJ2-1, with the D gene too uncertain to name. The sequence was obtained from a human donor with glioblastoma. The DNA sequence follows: TGTGCCAGCAGCTTAGTCGGAGCTGGTTTAATCGCAGATGAGCAGTTCTTC. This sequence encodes CASSLVGAGLIADEQFF.